The source of this T cell receptor beta chain is a study of shared clonotypes between healthy human individuals. Per germline, CDR1 SQVTM and CDR2 ANQGSEA. The CDR3 contains 10 residues. The data were produced by immunoSEQ multiplex PCR, yet TCRdb's version contains in-frame clones alone and is incomplete. Of about 510,000 clones detected, 75% to 85% appear once; the ten largest clones hold 10% to 15%. The sequence came from a woman between 40 and 55 years old in good health. Some clones in this sample may be carry-over from other donors' samples. This chain uses TRBV29-1 with TRBJ2-5, with a weak D call TRBD1 (5 bases). The J call is uncertain, as TRBJ2-7 better fits the DNA end. The sample was PBMCs. Here the CDR3 reads CSVGRGEQYF. The CDR3 DNA reads as TGCAGCGTTGGAAGGGGCGAGCAGTACTTC.